This T cell receptor beta chain came from a study of response to subunit inactivated influenza vaccine. General observations from the study: The authors suggested that every seasonal influenza vaccination recruits few new T cells.

Germline V gene data show CDR1 as DFQATT and CDR2 as SNEGSKA (reference sequence). CDR3 size: 13 residues. The V end was cut by 4 bases, the J end by 3 bases, with 12 bases between. TCRdb reanalysed the RT-PCR reads using MiXCR and keeps one entry per CDR3 protein. The sample records hundreds of thousands of distinct CDR3 sequences, more than 15% being singletons. This clonotype was recorded a few times. Its antigen remains unknown. The material sequenced was PBMCs from blood, taken about 13 days after vaccination. V is TRBV20-1 and J is TRBJ1-1; TRBD1 might be the D (5 bases). The receptor was derived from a man aged 45-60 years who received an inactivated influenza vaccine. The CDR3 region has the DNA TGCAGTGCTATGGTAGGGGCTTACACTGAAGCTTTCTTT. Protein: CSAMVGAYTEAFF.